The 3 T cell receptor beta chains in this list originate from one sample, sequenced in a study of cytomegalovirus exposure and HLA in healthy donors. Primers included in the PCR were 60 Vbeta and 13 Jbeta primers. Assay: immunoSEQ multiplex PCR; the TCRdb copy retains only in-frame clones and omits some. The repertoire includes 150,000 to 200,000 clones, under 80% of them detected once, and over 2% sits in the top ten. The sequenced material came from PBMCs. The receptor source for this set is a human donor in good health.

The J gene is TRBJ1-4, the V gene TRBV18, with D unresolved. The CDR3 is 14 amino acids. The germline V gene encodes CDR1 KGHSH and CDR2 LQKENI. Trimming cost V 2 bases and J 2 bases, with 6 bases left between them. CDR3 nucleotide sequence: TGTGCCAGCTCACCAGACATTACTAATGAAAAACTGTTTTTT. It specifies CASSPDITNEKLFF.

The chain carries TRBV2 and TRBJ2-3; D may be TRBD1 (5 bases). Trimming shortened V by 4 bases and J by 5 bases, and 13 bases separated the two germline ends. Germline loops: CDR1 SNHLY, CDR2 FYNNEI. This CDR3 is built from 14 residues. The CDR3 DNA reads TGTGCCAGCAGTGGTGACAGTAACGAAGATACGCAGTATTTT. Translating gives CASSGDSNEDTQYF. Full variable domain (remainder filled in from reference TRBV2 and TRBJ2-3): EPEVTQTPSHQVTQMGQEVILRCVPISNHLYFYWYRQILGQKVEFLVSFYNNEISEKSEIFDDQFSVERPDGSNFTLKIRSTKLEDSAMYFCASSGDSNEDTQYFGPGTRLTVL.

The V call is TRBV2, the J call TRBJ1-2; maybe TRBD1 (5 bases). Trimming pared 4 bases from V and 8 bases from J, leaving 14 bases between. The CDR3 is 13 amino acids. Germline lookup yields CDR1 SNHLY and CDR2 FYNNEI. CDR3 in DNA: TGTGCCAGCAGTGGCCCGGCGGGGGACGGCTACACCTTC. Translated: CASSGPAGDGYTF.